The clone carrying this T cell receptor (beta chain) occurred many times. The CDR3 is 16 amino acids. Germline values: CDR1 SEHNR, CDR2 FQNEAQ (reference sequence). Trimming removed 5 bases from V and 5 bases from J; junction bases left unmatched: 10. Naive CD8 T cells, phenotype CD8+CD4-CCR7+CD45RA+, were sorted. TCRdb reprocessed the PCR reads with MiXCR, giving one entry per CDR3 protein. This table holds more than 450,000 distinct CDR3 sequences, about 21% found once. The data belong to a study of molecular identifiers for immune sequencing clone quantification. The V gene is TRBV7-9, the J gene TRBJ1-4, with 8 bases that match TRBD1. The clonotype was recovered from a human donor in good health. Some libraries in this study had Jurkat cell RNA spiked in. Sequenced: naive CD8+ T cells from blood, with Jurkat cell RNA spiked in. Subset specified: FACS-sorted CD8+CD4-CCR7+CD45RA+ naive T cells. CDR3 sequence (DNA): TGTGCCAGCAGCCCCTCCCGTGGGACAGGAAATGAAAAACTGTTTTTT. Encoded protein: CASSPSRGTGNEKLFF.